One sample yielded the 28 T cell receptor beta chains listed below, sequenced in a study of blood T cell repertoires in COVID-19 (dated by TCRdb to the early 2020s). Libraries were built with the immunoSEQ multiplex PCR assay. Here the immuneACCESS table is served through TCRdb, limited to in-frame sequences with V and J called. Missing clones are a known gap in these copies; in checked studies unresolved V genes cover under half, and the rest lacks a known reason. For this sample there are approximately 94,000 clones; around nine tenths appear just once. Of the sample, over 3.5% falls within the top ten clones. Material: peripheral blood. Receptor source: a woman aged 45-65 years in a cohort sampled during active COVID-19.

This clone was seen a single time. V is TRBV6-1 and J is TRBJ2-1, with 11 bases lining up with TRBD2. The V and J ends lost 1 base and 13 bases, in that order; junction bases with no gene match: 9. This CDR3 is built from 15 residues. Per germline, CDR1 MNHNS and CDR2 SASEGT. This CDR3 is CASSEEAIAGGHQFF. The CDR3 DNA follows: TGTGCCAGCAGTGAAGAGGCGATAGCGGGGGGGCATCAGTTCTTC.

This clone was observed a few times. CDR3 in DNA: TGTGCCAGCAGCCAAGATCCGGCCTACGAGCAGTACTTC. It yields the protein CASSQDPAYEQYF. V gene TRBV3-1 (or the pseudogene TRBV3-2) combines with J gene TRBJ2-7; D ambiguous. Trimming removed 0 bases at V and 2 bases at J, with 5 bases between. The germline V gene has CDR1 LGHDT and CDR2 YNNKEL (reference sequence). This CDR3 has 13 amino acids.

The chain has TRBV3-1 (or the pseudogene TRBV3-2) and TRBJ2-1, with TRBD2 matching 10 bases. Trimming removed 4 bases from V and 8 bases from J; junction bases left unmatched: 8. This CDR3 has 15 amino acids. CDR1 and CDR2 (germline): LGHDT, YNNKEL (reference sequence). CDR3 residues: CASSRTSGVTHEQFF. The CDR3 nucleotides read TGTGCCAGCAGCCGCACTAGCGGGGTCACCCATGAGCAGTTCTTC.

This clone came up a few times. The chain couples TRBV10-1 to TRBJ1-6, with 10 bases matching TRBD1. Germline lookup yields CDR1 WNHNN and CDR2 SYGVQD (reference sequence). The junction had 8 bases not matched to a gene; V was cut back by 9 bases and J by 9 bases. This CDR3 comprises 14 residues. CDR3 DNA: TGCGCCAGACCGGGACAGGGGAGAGGTTCACCCCTCCACTTT. Protein product: CARPGQGRGSPLHF.

The chain carries TRBV20-1 and TRBJ1-5; 7 nucleotides match TRBD1. The V gene's germline CDR1 is DFQATT and CDR2 SNEGSKA (reference sequence). V trimming: 3 bases; J trimming: 1 base; junction bases outside the gene matches: 6. This CDR3 has 15 residues. CDR3 sequence: CSASRTGESNQPQHF. CDR3 sequence (DNA): TGCAGTGCTAGTAGAACAGGGGAAAGCAATCAGCCCCAGCATTTT.

This chain uses TRBV20-1 with TRBJ2-7, with D perhaps TRBD2 (6 bases). This CDR3 is built from 15 residues. Trimming removed 3 bases at V and 7 bases at J, with 22 bases between. CDR1 DFQATT and CDR2 SNEGSKA come from the germline V gene (reference sequence). CDR3 sequence reads: CSASARGGSQAEQYF. For the CDR3, the DNA is TGCAGTGCTAGTGCCCGGGGAGGATCCCAGGCGGAGCAGTACTTC.

This rearrangement joins TRBV7-9 to TRBJ2-3; TRBD1 agrees at 9 bases. V was pared by 5 bases and J by 6 bases, with 9 bases of the junction left unmatched. Germline CDR1 SEHNR, CDR2 FQNEAQ (reference sequence). CDR3 length equals 15 residues. The CDR3, as DNA: TGTGCCAGCAGCCATGGGACAGGGCCTTGGGATACGCAGTATTTT. This translates into CASSHGTGPWDTQYF.

V is TRBV19 and J is TRBJ2-5; no firm D call. The germline gives CDR1 LNHDA, CDR2 SQIVND (reference sequence). V was shortened by 5 bases and J by 3 bases, with 10 bases between the two germline ends. The CDR3 has 13 amino acids. CDR3 in amino acids: CASSDTGKETQYF. The CDR3 nucleotides read TGTGCCAGTAGTGACACTGGAAAAGAGACCCAGTACTTC.

The chain carries TRBV2 and TRBJ1-2; D remains ambiguous. V was shortened by 3 bases and J by 4 bases, with 9 bases between the two germline ends. From germline, CDR1 is SNHLY and CDR2 FYNNEI. CDR3 length: 13 amino acids. CDR3 region: CASSERPFYGYTF. CDR3 nucleotides: TGTGCCAGCAGTGAGCGGCCCTTCTATGGCTACACCTTC.

This chain uses TRBV10-2 with TRBJ1-5, with 7 bases lining up with TRBD1. CDR1 and CDR2 (germline): WSHSY, SAAADI. This CDR3 is built from 14 residues. V was pared by 6 bases and J by 3 bases, with 5 bases of the junction left unmatched. CDR3 in amino acids: CASRPTGNNQPQHF. As DNA, the CDR3 is TGCGCCAGCAGGCCGACAGGGAACAATCAGCCCCAGCATTTT.

The chain recombines TRBV28 with TRBJ2-3; 11 bases line up with TRBD2. This CDR3 region has 17 residues. Looked up from germline, CDR1 is MDHEN and CDR2 is SYDVKM. V was clipped by 4 bases and J by 3 bases; unmatched bases: 9. The DNA for the CDR3 is TGTGCCAGCAGTTCGGCCACACTAGCGGGAGAAACAGATACGCAGTATTTT. Encoded protein: CASSSATLAGETDTQYF.

Only one count was recorded for this clone. This chain links TRBV9 with TRBJ1-6; 8 nucleotides match TRBD1. V lost 3 bases to trimming and J lost 4 bases; unmatched junction nucleotides: 6. Looked up from germline, CDR1 is SGDLS and CDR2 is YYNGEE. This CDR3 has 16 residues. The CDR3, as DNA: TGTGCCAGCAGCGAAACAGGGGGTCCTTATAATTCACCCCTCCACTTT. Its translation is CASSETGGPYNSPLHF.

The genes are TRBV3-1 (or the pseudogene TRBV3-2) and TRBJ2-7, with 7 nucleotides matching TRBD2. Looked up from germline, CDR1 is LGHDT and CDR2 is YNNKEL (reference sequence). The J segment lost 0 bases and the V segment lost 1 base, leaving 6 bases of the junction unmatched. The CDR3 covers 16 residues. In DNA, the CDR3 is TGTGCCAGCAGCCAAGCTATAGCGGGCAGCTCCTACGAGCAGTACTTC. As protein: CASSQAIAGSSYEQYF.

The chain combines TRBV12-5 with TRBJ2-3, with TRBD2 matching over 7 bases. V trimming: 0 bases; J trimming: 2 bases; junction bases outside the gene matches: 2. This CDR3 is 15 amino acids long. The germline V gene encodes CDR1 LGHNT and CDR2 FRNRAP. The DNA for the CDR3 is TGTGCTAGTGGTTTGGTAGCGGGAAACACAGATACGCAGTATTTT. Its protein product is CASGLVAGNTDTQYF. The complete variable domain, with remaining parts taken from reference TRBV12-5 and TRBJ2-3, reads DARVTQTPRHKVTEMGQEVTMRCQPILGHNTVFWYRQTMMQGLELLAYFRNRAPLDDSGMPKDRFSAEMPDATLATLKIQPSEPRDSAVYFCASGLVAGNTDTQYFGPGTRLTVL.

The CDR3 bases are TGCGCCAGCAGCGTGACTAGCGGGTTTAATGAGCAGTTCTTC. Protein sequence: CASSVTSGFNEQFF. The chain uses TRBV5-1 and TRBJ2-1; TRBD2 agrees at 10 bases. This CDR3 has 14 residues. V lost 4 bases and J lost 7; bases outside the gene matches: 5. Germline CDR1 is SGHRS and CDR2 is YFSETQ.

DNA for the CDR3: TGTGCCAGCAGCCGGGCGGGGGGACCCTACAATGAGCAGTTCTTC. Protein product: CASSRAGGPYNEQFF. The chain recombines TRBV6-5 with TRBJ2-1, with 8 positions matching TRBD2. CDR3 length: 15 residues. Germline CDR1 and CDR2: MNHEY and SVGAGI. With 6 bases clipped from V and 2 bases from J, the junction kept 6 bases outside the gene matches.

The CDR3 DNA reads TGTGCCAGCAAATTGGGCCCGGGGTCAACTCGCGAGCAGTACTTC. Translating gives CASKLGPGSTREQYF. The V gene is TRBV11-3, the J gene TRBJ2-7, with D maybe TRBD2 (5 bases). The V gene lost 7 bases and the J gene lost 6 bases, with 22 bases spanning the gap. There are 15 residues in the CDR3. In germline, CDR1 is SGHNT, CDR2 YENEEA.

The table lists this clone with a count of one. The chain joins TRBV3-1 (or the pseudogene TRBV3-2) to TRBJ2-7, with D possibly matching TRBD1 (6 bases). The CDR3 spans 16 residues. V was shortened by 1 base and J by 2 bases, with 15 bases between the two germline ends. The germline gives CDR1 LGHDT, CDR2 YNNKEL (reference sequence). The CDR3: CASSQGGTLLTYEQYF. The CDR3 bases are TGTGCCAGCAGCCAAGGGGGGACACTGCTTACCTACGAGCAGTACTTC.

The V gene is TRBV30, the J gene TRBJ1-5; weak D call: TRBD1 (5 bases). Between the trimmed V and J ends, which lost 1 base and 3 bases, there was a span of 13 bases. The CDR3 extends over 15 amino acids. Germline V CDR1 and CDR2: GTSNPN, SVGIG (reference sequence). DNA for the CDR3: TGTGCCTGGAGTGGGGGCGACAGCTCCAATCAGCCCCAGCATTTT. This gives the protein CAWSGGDSSNQPQHF. The full variable domain, completed using reference TRBV30 and TRBJ1-5, is SQTIHQWPATLVQPVGSPLSLECTVEGTSNPNLYWYRQAAGRGLQLLFYSVGIGQISSEVPQNLSASRPQDRQFILSSKKLLLSDSGFYLCAWSGGDSSNQPQHFGDGTRLSIL.

The chain couples TRBV20-1 to TRBJ1-2; no clear D gene. CDR1 DFQATT and CDR2 SNEGSKA come from the germline V gene (reference sequence). With 4 bases removed from V and 4 bases from J, the gap between germline ends came to 7 bases. There are 11 residues in the CDR3. The CDR3 is CSAKLPYGYTF. The CDR3 nucleotides are TGCAGTGCTAAACTCCCCTATGGCTACACCTTC.

Remarks on this clone: The same CDR3 can be traced to other DNA sequences in this sample. V is TRBV5-1 and J is TRBJ2-1, with a tentative D call TRBD1 (6 bases). Germline lookup yields CDR1 SGHRS and CDR2 YFSETQ. V was cut by 2 bases and J by 4 bases, with 7 bases left in between. This CDR3 has 13 residues. The CDR3 DNA reads TGCGCCAGCAGCTTAGGACAGTACAATGAGCAGTTCTTC. It specifies CASSLGQYNEQFF.

In nucleotides, the CDR3 is TGCGCCAGCAGGAACTCCGGGACAGGGGGCGTAAATGGCTACACCTTC. Translating it yields CASRNSGTGGVNGYTF. The genes are TRBV10-2 and TRBJ1-2; 12 positions match TRBD1. The CDR3 is 16 amino acids. From germline, CDR1 is WSHSY and CDR2 SAAADI. V lost 6 bases, J lost 6 bases, and 11 bases stayed unmatched.

This clone appeared a single time. This chain connects TRBV10-3 to TRBJ1-4; D perhaps matches TRBD1 (5 bases). The V end lost 3 bases, the J end lost 7 bases, and 12 bases lay between the germline ends. This CDR3 is built from 14 residues. Germline V lookup: CDR1 ENHRY, CDR2 SYGVKD. The CDR3 is CAISETGVFEKLFF. The CDR3 DNA sequence: TGTGCCATCAGTGAAACGGGGGTATTTGAAAAACTGTTTTTT.

The chain recombines TRBV6-2 or TRBV6-3 with TRBJ1-2; TRBD1 matches at 8 bases. This CDR3 has 16 amino acids. The V segment lost 0 bases and the J segment 1 base; nucleotides outside the gene matches: 4. Germline V CDR1 and CDR2: MNHEY, SVGEGT. The DNA of the CDR3 is TGTGCCAGCAGTTACTCGACAGGGGTGCTTAACTATGGCTACACCTTC. It is translated as CASSYSTGVLNYGYTF.

In this sample, this clone turned up once. V gene TRBV28 combines with J gene TRBJ2-1; D not certain. CDR1 is MDHEN, CDR2 SYDVKM, per germline. Trimming took off 2 bases at V and 7 bases at J, with 15 bases between the two ends. This CDR3 has 15 amino acids. In nucleotides, the CDR3 is TGTGCCAGCAGTTTAGGGCAGGCTCTCAAGAATGAGCAGTTCTTC. Translation gives CASSLGQALKNEQFF.

In nucleotides, the CDR3 is TGTGCCAGCGGAGACAGGAATAATGAAAAACTGTTTTTT. The encoded protein is CASGDRNNEKLFF. J is TRBJ1-4 and V is TRBV12-3 or TRBV12-4; tentative D call: TRBD1 (6 bases). Trimming removed 8 bases at V and 4 bases at J, with 11 bases between. The CDR3 is made up of 13 amino acids.

This chain connects TRBV11-2 to TRBJ1-5, with 8 bases matching TRBD1. Germline-derived CDR1 and CDR2 are SGHAT and FQNNGV. The CDR3 sequence is 16 residues long. Trimming took 1 base from V and 7 from J; bases not matched to a gene: 9. Here the CDR3 DNA reads TGTGCCAGCAGCTTAGGGGGCGGACAGGGCTGGCAGCCCCAGCATTTT. It codes for CASSLGGGQGWQPQHF. Together with reference TRBV11-2 and TRBJ1-5, the CDR3 gives the full variable domain: EAGVAQSPRYKIIEKRQSVAFWCNPISGHATLYWYQQILGQGPKLLIQFQNNGVVDDSQLPKDRFSAERLKGVDSTLKIQPAKLEDSAVYLCASSLGGGQGWQPQHFGDGTRLSIL.

The chain's CDR3 is CATSRGPGQSSYEQYF. CDR3 coding DNA: TGTGCCACCAGCAGGGGCCCCGGACAAAGCTCCTACGAGCAGTACTTC. This chain joins TRBV15 and TRBJ2-7; maybe TRBD1 (5 bases). V lost 3 bases, J lost 0 bases, and 15 bases lay in between. The length of the CDR3 is 16 residues. CDR1 is LNHNV, CDR2 YYDKDF, per germline (reference sequence).